A selection of T cell receptor beta chains follows, all from one sample in a study of blood T cell repertoires in COVID-19. The data were produced by immunoSEQ multiplex PCR, yet TCRdb's version contains in-frame clones alone and is incomplete. The table records over 60,000 clones, approximately 77% of them present only once. Sequencing was done on a sample of peripheral blood. These receptors all stem from a human donor in a cohort sampled during active COVID-19. Both conserved end residues are trimmed from each CDR3. D genes are given only for firm matches.

length	D	V	CDR3
12	TRBD2	TRBV6-4	ASSRSGRVNEQF
13	TRBD1	TRBV27	ASSSGTANTGELF
13	NA	TRBV18	ASSPSQGGETEAF
12	NA	TRBV10-3	ATTPLANTGELF
13	TRBD2	TRBV3-1/TRBV3-2	ASSPGTSGINEQF
14	TRBD1	TRBV19	ASSLAGGTVRTEAF
12	NA	TRBV19	ASSITRGGYEQY
11	TRBD1	TRBV12-3/TRBV12-4	ASRRDRGGGYT
12	TRBD1	TRBV9	AGSAQTGRETQY
12	NA	TRBV5-1	ASSLGAIGSEQY
14	NA	TRBV15	ATSSSGARGTGELF